A selection of T cell receptor beta chains follows, all from one sample in a study of metastatic and nonmetastatic thyroid tumors. TCRdb re-called clones from the PCR reads using MiXCR. The table has some 54,000 clones, about 15% seen once. Input material: blood. These receptors originate from a female donor with papillary thyroid cancer or a benign thyroid nodule (not recorded which). Some clones in this sample may be carry-over from other donors' samples. CDR3s include the opening cysteine and the closing phenylalanine or tryptophan. D genes are given only for firm matches. Clone size is shown for a subset of rows, as once, few, many or a class of expanded clone.

D gene: .
V gene: TRBV27
J gene: TRBJ1-2
clone size: .
CDR3 protein: CASSSPARGGTGGYTF
CDR3 DNA: TGTGCCAGCAGTTCCCCAGCCCGGGGGGGCACGGGTGGCTACACCTTC

D gene: TRBD1
V gene: TRBV28
J gene: TRBJ1-5
clone size: many
CDR3 protein: CASSPRTGANQPQHF
CDR3 DNA: TGTGCCAGCAGCCCCAGGACAGGGGCCAATCAGCCCCAGCATTTT

D gene: TRBD1
V gene: TRBV6-1
J gene: TRBJ2-7
clone size: few
CDR3 protein: CASSSRDRDYEQYF
CDR3 DNA: TGTGCCAGCAGTTCCAGGGACAGGGACTACGAGCAGTACTTC

D gene: .
V gene: TRBV15
J gene: TRBJ2-7
clone size: few
CDR3 protein: CATRRDSGSGYYEQYF
CDR3 DNA: TGTGCCACCAGAAGAGATTCAGGATCCGGTTACTACGAGCAGTACTTC

D gene: .
V gene: TRBV30
J gene: TRBJ1-3
clone size: many
CDR3 protein: CAWSPWAPTSGNTIYF
CDR3 DNA: TGTGCCTGGAGTCCATGGGCACCGACCTCTGGAAACACCATATATTTT

D gene: .
V gene: TRBV28
J gene: TRBJ1-5
clone size: few
CDR3 protein: CASGNPGNHPQHF
CDR3 DNA: TGTGCCAGCGGTAACCCCGGCAATCATCCCCAGCATTTT

D gene: TRBD1
V gene: TRBV28
J gene: TRBJ1-5
clone size: many
CDR3 protein: CASRPGGQPQHF
CDR3 DNA: TGTGCCAGCAGACCAGGGGGTCAGCCCCAGCATTTT

D gene: .
V gene: TRBV28
J gene: TRBJ1-1
clone size: many
CDR3 protein: CASSRVNTEAFF
CDR3 DNA: TGTGCCAGCAGCCGGGTCAACACTGAAGCTTTCTTT

D gene: TRBD1
V gene: TRBV6-1
J gene: TRBJ1-2
clone size: medium-sized
CDR3 protein: CASSDRATGGVYGYTF
CDR3 DNA: TGTGCCAGCAGTGACAGGGCGACAGGGGGCGTCTATGGCTACACCTTC

D gene: .
V gene: TRBV20-1
J gene: TRBJ2-7
clone size: many
CDR3 protein: CSARDRDGSPYEQYF
CDR3 DNA: TGCAGTGCTAGGGACCGGGACGGATCCCCCTACGAGCAGTACTTC

D gene: TRBD2
V gene: TRBV27
J gene: TRBJ2-3
clone size: few
CDR3 protein: CASSLRLAGGITDTQYF
CDR3 DNA: TGTGCCAGCAGTTTAAGACTAGCGGGAGGGATCACAGATACGCAGTATTTT

D gene: .
V gene: TRBV4-2
J gene: TRBJ2-5
clone size: .
CDR3 protein: CASSQSFQGGETQYF
CDR3 DNA: TGTGCCAGCAGCCAATCTTTCCAGGGCGGAGAGACCCAGTACTTC

D gene: .
V gene: TRBV20-1
J gene: TRBJ1-6
clone size: many
CDR3 protein: CSARSGGSSYNSPLHF
CDR3 DNA: TGCAGTGCTAGATCGGGGGGGAGCTCCTATAATTCACCCCTCCACTTT

D gene: .
V gene: TRBV29-1
J gene: TRBJ2-1
clone size: many
CDR3 protein: CSVIPYNEQFF
CDR3 DNA: TGCAGCGTTATACCCTACAATGAGCAGTTCTTC

D gene: TRBD1
V gene: TRBV24-1
J gene: TRBJ2-5
clone size: many
CDR3 protein: CATSITGQGRQETQYF
CDR3 DNA: TGTGCCACCAGCATCACCGGACAGGGACGGCAAGAGACCCAGTACTTC

D gene: .
V gene: TRBV6-1
J gene: TRBJ1-1
clone size: many
CDR3 protein: CASSSFGNTEAFF
CDR3 DNA: TGTGCCAGCAGTTCCTTTGGGAACACTGAAGCTTTCTTT

D gene: TRBD2
V gene: TRBV5-4
J gene: TRBJ2-1
clone size: many
CDR3 protein: CASSGLAEYNEQFF
CDR3 DNA: TGTGCCAGCAGCGGACTAGCGGAATACAATGAGCAGTTCTTC

D gene: .
V gene: TRBV7-3
J gene: TRBJ1-1
clone size: many
CDR3 protein: CASSLTGGTGEAFF
CDR3 DNA: TGTGCCAGCAGCTTAACAGGCGGTACGGGTGAAGCTTTCTTT

D gene: TRBD2
V gene: TRBV7-3
J gene: TRBJ2-3
clone size: many
CDR3 protein: CASSPGGDTQYF
CDR3 DNA: TGTGCCAGCAGCCCGGGGGGAGATACGCAGTATTTT

D gene: .
V gene: TRBV3-1
J gene: TRBJ1-3
clone size: many
CDR3 protein: CASSQGWYSGNTIYF
CDR3 DNA: TGTGCCAGCAGCCAGGGATGGTACTCTGGAAACACCATATATTTT

D gene: .
V gene: TRBV7-3
J gene: TRBJ2-3
clone size: .
CDR3 protein: CASSLRRADAGWDTQYF
CDR3 DNA: TGTGCCAGCAGCTTAAGGCGAGCGGATGCTGGGTGGGATACCCAGTATTTT

D gene: TRBD2
V gene: TRBV30
J gene: TRBJ2-7
clone size: .
CDR3 protein: CAWSTKREPEQYF
CDR3 DNA: TGTGCCTGGAGCACAAAGCGGGAGCCCGAGCAGTACTTC

D gene: .
V gene: TRBV6-6
J gene: TRBJ2-1
clone size: few
CDR3 protein: CAISYSTVHQQFF
CDR3 DNA: TGTGCCATCAGTTACTCGACCGTCCATCAGCAGTTCTTC

D gene: TRBD2
V gene: TRBV2
J gene: TRBJ2-3
clone size: many
CDR3 protein: CASKVTSGSTDTQYF
CDR3 DNA: TGTGCCAGCAAGGTCACTAGCGGGAGCACAGATACGCAGTATTTT

D gene: .
V gene: TRBV7-2
J gene: TRBJ1-2
clone size: .
CDR3 protein: CASSLALDGYTF
CDR3 DNA: TGTGCCAGCAGCTTAGCACTTGATGGCTACACCTTC

D gene: TRBD2
V gene: TRBV28
J gene: TRBJ2-1
clone size: many
CDR3 protein: CASAQGLAQFF
CDR3 DNA: TGTGCCAGCGCTCAAGGACTAGCCCAGTTCTTC

D gene: .
V gene: TRBV7-9
J gene: TRBJ2-5
clone size: .
CDR3 protein: CARSLPSSGTQYF
CDR3 DNA: TGTGCCAGAAGCTTACCTAGTTCCGGGACACAGTACTTC

D gene: TRBD1
V gene: TRBV6-1
J gene: TRBJ1-3
clone size: few
CDR3 protein: CASNLDRALDTIYF
CDR3 DNA: TGTGCCAGCAACCTCGACAGGGCCTTGGACACCATATATTTT

D gene: .
V gene: TRBV28
J gene: TRBJ1-2
clone size: many
CDR3 protein: CASRTYGYRTSDRYTF
CDR3 DNA: TGTGCCAGCAGGACCTATGGTTACAGGACCTCCGATCGCTACACCTTC

D gene: .
V gene: TRBV18
J gene: TRBJ1-5
clone size: .
CDR3 protein: CASSPGPYSNQPQHF
CDR3 DNA: TGTGCCAGCTCACCGGGACCTTATAGCAATCAGCCCCAGCATTTT

D gene: .
V gene: TRBV11-1
J gene: TRBJ1-2
clone size: .
CDR3 protein: CASSLGGSWSLTRYGYTF
CDR3 DNA: TGTGCCAGCAGCTTAGGAGGGTCATGGAGCCTCACGAGGTATGGCTACACCTTC

D gene: TRBD1
V gene: TRBV25-1
J gene: TRBJ2-3
clone size: many
CDR3 protein: CASSARDRGASTDTQYF
CDR3 DNA: TGTGCCAGCAGTGCCCGGGACAGGGGCGCTAGCACAGATACGCAGTATTTT

D gene: TRBD2
V gene: TRBV4-2
J gene: TRBJ2-1
clone size: many
CDR3 protein: CASSPATSGSYNEQFF
CDR3 DNA: TGTGCCAGCAGCCCAGCCACTAGCGGGTCCTACAATGAGCAGTTCTTC

D gene: TRBD1
V gene: TRBV12-3/TRBV12-4
J gene: TRBJ1-2
clone size: many
CDR3 protein: CASSPGGDRVRFYGYTF
CDR3 DNA: TGTGCCAGCAGCCCAGGAGGGGACAGGGTGAGGTTTTATGGCTACACCTTC

D gene: .
V gene: TRBV20-1
J gene: TRBJ2-3
clone size: many
CDR3 protein: CSARVYIWGTDTQYF
CDR3 DNA: TGCAGTGCTAGAGTTTATATTTGGGGCACAGATACGCAGTATTTT

D gene: TRBD2
V gene: TRBV12-5
J gene: TRBJ2-5
clone size: many
CDR3 protein: CASGLSVLAGGLETQYF
CDR3 DNA: TGTGCTAGTGGTTTGTCCGTACTAGCGGGAGGGTTGGAGACCCAGTACTTC

D gene: TRBD1
V gene: TRBV7-8
J gene: TRBJ1-1
clone size: many
CDR3 protein: CASSRNTGGHTEAFF
CDR3 DNA: TGTGCCAGCAGCCGTAACACAGGGGGCCACACTGAAGCTTTCTTT

D gene: .
V gene: TRBV7-3
J gene: TRBJ1-1
clone size: many
CDR3 protein: CASSLDGGRGTEAFF
CDR3 DNA: TGTGCCAGCAGCTTAGACGGGGGGCGCGGCACTGAAGCTTTCTTT

D gene: TRBD1
V gene: TRBV15
J gene: TRBJ1-2
clone size: many
CDR3 protein: CATSGTGKANYGYTF
CDR3 DNA: TGTGCCACCAGCGGGACAGGAAAAGCTAACTATGGCTACACCTTC

D gene: .
V gene: TRBV27
J gene: TRBJ1-3
clone size: .
CDR3 protein: CASRDTGQLLGNTIYF
CDR3 DNA: TGTGCCAGCAGGGATACCGGACAGCTCTTAGGAAACACCATATATTTT

D gene: .
V gene: TRBV5-1
J gene: TRBJ1-3
clone size: .
CDR3 protein: CASILVYGNTIYF
CDR3 DNA: TGCGCCAGCATCTTGGTGTACGGAAACACCATATATTTT

D gene: TRBD1
V gene: TRBV6-4
J gene: TRBJ1-6
clone size: .
CDR3 protein: CASSEEGQGVSHIHF
CDR3 DNA: TGTGCCAGCAGTGAGGAAGGACAGGGGGTATCACACATCCACTTT

D gene: TRBD2
V gene: TRBV25-1
J gene: TRBJ2-1
clone size: many
CDR3 protein: CASSLESGGVQGPHEQFF
CDR3 DNA: TGTGCCAGCAGCCTCGAAAGTGGGGGGGTTCAGGGTCCGCATGAGCAGTTCTTC

D gene: .
V gene: TRBV30
J gene: TRBJ1-1
clone size: .
CDR3 protein: CAWIAWGDTQAFF
CDR3 DNA: TGTGCCTGGATAGCGTGGGGGGACACTCAAGCTTTCTTT

D gene: TRBD1
V gene: TRBV5-6
J gene: TRBJ1-5
clone size: many
CDR3 protein: CASRGGQGEPQHF
CDR3 DNA: TGTGCCAGCAGGGGGGGACAGGGCGAGCCCCAGCATTTT

D gene: .
V gene: TRBV5-1
J gene: TRBJ1-3
clone size: many
CDR3 protein: CASSLAGRGNTIYF
CDR3 DNA: TGCGCCAGCAGCTTGGCCGGGAGGGGAAACACCATATATTTT

D gene: .
V gene: TRBV28
J gene: TRBJ2-7
clone size: few
CDR3 protein: CASSIDRRRYF
CDR3 DNA: TGTGCCAGCAGTATCGACAGGCGGCGGTACTTC

D gene: .
V gene: TRBV3-1
J gene: TRBJ1-2
clone size: once
CDR3 protein: CASSLNLEGYTF
CDR3 DNA: TGTGCCAGCAGCCTAAACCTAGAGGGCTACACCTTC